Described below is a single TCR beta chain sequence and its context. Germline CDR1 and CDR2: PRHDT and FYEKMQ (reference sequence). V gave up 5 bases and J gave up 4 bases; unmatched junction bases: 8. The CDR3 extends over 15 amino acids. This sample stems from a study of T cell changes during pregnancy in multiple sclerosis. Assay used: immunoSEQ multiplex PCR; TCRdb lists only in-frame clones, some missing. The table lists 30,000 or so clones, 91% of them singletons, with about 3.9% in the top ten. The sample here was CD8+ T cells from peripheral blood mononuclear cells, taken in the second trimester of pregnancy. This chain joins TRBV13 and TRBJ2-7, with 10 bases matching TRBD1. This TCR was recovered from a female donor in good health, enrolled as a control in a pregnancy study. CDR3 protein: CASSPAGTGEYEQYF. CDR3 sequence (DNA): TGTGCCAGCAGCCCCGCCGGGACAGGGGAATACGAGCAGTACTTC. Full variable domain (outside the CDR3, taken from reference TRBV13 and TRBJ2-7): AAGVIQSPRHLIKEKRETATLKCYPIPRHDTVYWYQQGPGQDPQFLISFYEKMQSDKGSIPDRFSAQQFSDYHSELNMSSLELGDSALYFCASSPAGTGEYEQYFGPGTRLTVT.